Below are 10 T cell receptor beta chains sequenced from a single sample in a study of CD8+CD57+ T cells in acquired aplastic anemia. For CDR3 and TCR beta VDJ profiling, genomic DNA was the template used. A single record per CDR3 protein comes from TCRdb applying MiXCR to the reads. The table records 150,000 to 180,000 distinct CDR3 sequences, just over 50% of them present only once. Previously, flow cytometry had revealed CD8+CD57+ cell expansion in the patients chosen for sequencing. The sequenced sample was sorted CD4+, CD8+, or CD8+CD57+ T cells (not recorded which) from PBMCs. These receptors all stem from a human donor with aplastic anemia.

The chain joins TRBV13 to TRBJ1-3; D is ambiguous. Per germline, CDR1 PRHDT and CDR2 FYEKMQ (reference sequence). This CDR3 has 13 amino acids. V was shortened by 3 bases and J by 3 bases, with 6 bases between the two germline ends. The CDR3 here is CASSFKSGNTIYF. Here the CDR3 DNA reads TGTGCCAGCAGCTTTAAAAGTGGAAACACCATATATTTT.

This clonotype was recorded at least ten times. The chain has TRBV5-1 and TRBJ1-6, with D perhaps matching TRBD1 (5 bases). The CDR3 is 14 residues long. Germline V gives CDR1 SGHRS, CDR2 YFSETQ. The ends were cut back, 8 bases at V and 6 bases at J, with 15 bases in the middle. The CDR3 nucleotides are TGCGCCAGTTCTGAGGGGATCGGTAATTCACCCCTCCACTTT. It yields the protein CASSEGIGNSPLHF. The entire variable domain, with the rest obtained from reference TRBV5-1 and TRBJ1-6, is as follows: KAGVTQTPRYLIKTRGQQVTLSCSPISGHRSVSWYQQTPGQGLQFLFEYFSETQRNKGNFPGRFSGRQFSNSRSEMNVSTLELGDSALYLCASSEGIGNSPLHFGNGTRLTVT.

The DNA of the CDR3 is TGTGCCATCAGACGGACAGAAGATGAAGCTTTCTTT. Its protein product is CAIRRTEDEAFF. The rearrangement uses TRBV10-3 and TRBJ1-1, with a tentative D call TRBD1 (6 bases). Per the germline V gene, CDR1 is ENHRY and CDR2 is SYGVKD. Trimming pared 6 bases from V and 7 bases from J, leaving 12 bases between. The CDR3 has 12 residues.

The gene calls are TRBV10-3 and TRBJ2-5, with 16 bases fitting TRBD2. The germline gives CDR1 ENHRY, CDR2 SYGVKD. Germline trimming cut 10 bases from V and 1 base from J; bases unmatched to any gene: 9. There are 17 residues in the CDR3. The CDR3 DNA is TGTGCCAGCTTGGGACTAGCGGGGGGGGGCCCCCAAGAGACCCAGTACTTC. It encodes CASLGLAGGGPQETQYF.

The rearrangement joins TRBV11-2 to TRBJ2-3; 12 bases are shared with TRBD2. The CDR3 has 18 amino acids. Germline CDR1 reads SGHAT; CDR2 reads FQNNGV. J was trimmed by 4 bases and V by 5 bases; bases with no gene match: 13. CDR3 nucleotide sequence: TGTGCCAGCAGCAAGAAGACTCGGCTAGCGGGAGGGCCAGATACGCAGTATTTT. Its translation is CASSKKTRLAGGPDTQYF.

The J gene is TRBJ2-3, the V gene TRBV29-1; 9 bases line up with TRBD1. The J segment lost 2 bases and the V segment lost 7 bases, leaving 7 bases of the junction unmatched. Germline CDR1 reads SQVTM; CDR2 reads ANQGSEA. The CDR3 consists of 14 residues. The CDR3: CSGGQGLSTDTQYF. The DNA of the CDR3 is TGCAGCGGGGGACAGGGATTATCCACAGATACGCAGTATTTT.

This clonotype showed up many times. V and J are TRBV19 and TRBJ1-1; 10 bases align to TRBD1. The CDR3 runs to 15 residues. Trimming took 3 bases from V and 3 from J; bases not matched to a gene: 4. CDR1 is LNHDA, CDR2 SQIVND, per germline (reference sequence). This chain's CDR3 is CASSIRQGADTEAFF. The DNA of the CDR3 is TGTGCCAGTAGTATTAGACAGGGGGCAGACACTGAAGCTTTCTTT.

On this clonotype itself: One end of the junction fails to match germline, which may point to a read error. The chain couples TRBV2 to TRBJ2-4; D gene unclear. Germline values: CDR1 SNHLY, CDR2 FYNNEI. The CDR3 consists of 12 residues. CDR3 nucleotides: TGTGCCAGCAGTGAAATGAAAAACCTTCAGTACTTC. Amino acids: CASSEMKNLQYF.

The rearrangement uses TRBV5-6 and TRBJ1-2; a weak D match, TRBD1 (6 bases). CDR3 length equals 18 residues. V was clipped by 0 bases and J by 5 bases, with 23 bases between them. Germline V lookup: CDR1 SGHDT, CDR2 YYEEEE. CDR3 sequence reads: CASSLGANSDRIRYGYTF. CDR3 sequence (DNA): TGTGCCAGCAGCTTGGGTGCCAATTCGGACAGAATAAGATATGGCTACACCTTC.

The CDR3 DNA reads as TGTGCTATCGCTCCGGGACGGGAGAATTCACCCCTCCACTTT. This gives the protein CAIAPGRENSPLHF. The V call is TRBV10-3, the J call TRBJ1-6, with D possibly matching TRBD1 (5 bases). The V gene's germline CDR1 is ENHRY and CDR2 SYGVKD. CDR3 length: 14 amino acids.